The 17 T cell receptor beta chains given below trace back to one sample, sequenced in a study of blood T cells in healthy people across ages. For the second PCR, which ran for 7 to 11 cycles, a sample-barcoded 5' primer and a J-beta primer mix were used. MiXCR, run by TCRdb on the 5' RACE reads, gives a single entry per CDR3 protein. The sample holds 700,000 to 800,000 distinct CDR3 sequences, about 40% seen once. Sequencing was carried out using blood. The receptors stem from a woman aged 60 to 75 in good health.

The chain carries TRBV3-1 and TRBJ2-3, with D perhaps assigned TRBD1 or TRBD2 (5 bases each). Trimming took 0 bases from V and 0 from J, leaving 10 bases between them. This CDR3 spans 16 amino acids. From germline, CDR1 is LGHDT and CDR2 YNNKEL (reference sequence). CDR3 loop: CASSQDGTFSTDTQYF. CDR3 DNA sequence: TGTGCCAGCAGCCAAGACGGGACGTTTAGCACAGATACGCAGTATTTT.

The CDR3 sequence: CNNPYPYQTGELFF. The CDR3 DNA reads TGCAACAACCCCTATCCTTATCAGACCGGGGAGCTGTTTTTT. The V and J genes are TRBV20-1 and TRBJ2-2; D ambiguous. The CDR3 sequence is 14 residues long. Germline values: CDR1 DFQATT, CDR2 SNEGSKA (reference sequence).

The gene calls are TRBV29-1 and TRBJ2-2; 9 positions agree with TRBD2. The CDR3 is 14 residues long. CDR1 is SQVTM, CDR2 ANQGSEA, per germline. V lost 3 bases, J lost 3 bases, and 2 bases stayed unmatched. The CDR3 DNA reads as TGCAGCGTTGAGCGGGGGGGGTACACCGGGGAGCTGTTTTTT. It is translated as CSVERGGYTGELFF.

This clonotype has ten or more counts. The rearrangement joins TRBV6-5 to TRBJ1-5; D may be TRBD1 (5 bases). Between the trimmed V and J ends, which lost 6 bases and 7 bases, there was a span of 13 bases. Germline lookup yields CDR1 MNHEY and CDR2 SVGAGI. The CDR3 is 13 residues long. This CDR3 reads CASSDGGDQPQHF. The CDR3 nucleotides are TGTGCCAGCAGCGACGGGGGGGACCAGCCCCAGCATTTT.

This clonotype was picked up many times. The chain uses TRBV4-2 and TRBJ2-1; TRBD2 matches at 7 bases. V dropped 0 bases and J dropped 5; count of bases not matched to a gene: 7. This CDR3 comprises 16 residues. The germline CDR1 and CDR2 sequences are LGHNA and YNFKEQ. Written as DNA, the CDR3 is TGTGCCAGCAGCCAAGATTTCCAGCGGGGTAACAATGAGCAGTTCTTC. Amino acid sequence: CASSQDFQRGNNEQFF.

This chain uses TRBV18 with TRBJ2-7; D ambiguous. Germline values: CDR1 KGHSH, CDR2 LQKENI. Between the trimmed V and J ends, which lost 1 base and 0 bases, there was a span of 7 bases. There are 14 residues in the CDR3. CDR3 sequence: CASSPQYASYEQYF. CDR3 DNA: TGTGCCAGCTCACCACAATACGCCTCCTACGAGCAGTACTTC.

The CDR3 is CASSLTSGKGVDTQYF. CDR3 nucleotide sequence: TGTGCCAGCAGCCTTACTAGCGGAAAAGGGGTAGATACGCAGTATTTT. V and J are TRBV7-2 and TRBJ2-3, with 8 bases that match TRBD2. Trimming cost V 5 bases and J 5 bases; bases outside gene matches: 12. The germline V gene has CDR1 SGHTA and CDR2 FQGNSA. CDR3 size: 16 residues.

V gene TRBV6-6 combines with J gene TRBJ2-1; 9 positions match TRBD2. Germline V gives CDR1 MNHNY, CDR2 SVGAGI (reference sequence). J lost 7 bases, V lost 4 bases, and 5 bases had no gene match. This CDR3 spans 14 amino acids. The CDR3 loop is CASSLGTSLNEQFF. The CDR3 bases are TGTGCCAGCAGTTTAGGGACTAGCCTTAATGAGCAGTTCTTC.

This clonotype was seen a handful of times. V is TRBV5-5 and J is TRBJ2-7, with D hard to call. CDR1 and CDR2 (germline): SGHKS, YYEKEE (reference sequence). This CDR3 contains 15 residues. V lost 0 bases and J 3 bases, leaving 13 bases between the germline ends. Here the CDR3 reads CASSLALAAIYEQYF. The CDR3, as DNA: TGTGCCAGCAGCTTGGCTTTGGCTGCGATCTACGAGCAGTACTTC.

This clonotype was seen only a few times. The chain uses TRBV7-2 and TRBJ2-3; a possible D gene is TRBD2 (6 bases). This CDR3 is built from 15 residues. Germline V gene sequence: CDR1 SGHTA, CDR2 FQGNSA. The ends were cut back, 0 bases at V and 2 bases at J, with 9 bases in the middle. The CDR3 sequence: CASSLALAYTDTQYF. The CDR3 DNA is TGTGCCAGCAGCTTAGCACTAGCATACACAGATACGCAGTATTTT. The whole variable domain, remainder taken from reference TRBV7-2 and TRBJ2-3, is GAGVSQSPSNKVTEKGKDVELRCDPISGHTALYWYRQSLGQGLEFLIYFQGNSAPDKSGLPSDRFSAERTGGSVSTLTIQRTQQEDSAVYLCASSLALAYTDTQYFGPGTRLTVL.

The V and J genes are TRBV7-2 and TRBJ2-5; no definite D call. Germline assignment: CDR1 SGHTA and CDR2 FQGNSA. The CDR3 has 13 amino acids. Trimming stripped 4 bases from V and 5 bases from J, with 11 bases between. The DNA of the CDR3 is TGTGCCAGCAGCTCCCCAGCCAAGGAGACCCAGTACTTC. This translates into CASSSPAKETQYF.

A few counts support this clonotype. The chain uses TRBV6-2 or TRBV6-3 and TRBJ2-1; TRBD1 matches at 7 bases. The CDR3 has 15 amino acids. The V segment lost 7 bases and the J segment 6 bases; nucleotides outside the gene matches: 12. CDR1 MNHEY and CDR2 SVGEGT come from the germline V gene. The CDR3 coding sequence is TGTGCCAGCACCCCAACAGGGGTTCCGGGCAATGAGCAGTTCTTC. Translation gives CASTPTGVPGNEQFF.

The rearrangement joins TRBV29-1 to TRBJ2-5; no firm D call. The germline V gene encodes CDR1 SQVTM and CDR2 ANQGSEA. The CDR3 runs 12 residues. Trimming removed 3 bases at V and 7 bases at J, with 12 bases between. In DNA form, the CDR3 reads TGCAGCGTTGATAACATCGGTGGGACCCAGTACTTC. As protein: CSVDNIGGTQYF.

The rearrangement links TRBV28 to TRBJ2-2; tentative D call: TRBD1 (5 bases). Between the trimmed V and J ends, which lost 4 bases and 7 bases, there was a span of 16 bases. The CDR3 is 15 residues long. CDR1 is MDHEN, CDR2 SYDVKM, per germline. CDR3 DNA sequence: TGTGCCAGCAGTTCACTCTCGCAGGGTGGCGGGGAGCTGTTTTTT. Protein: CASSSLSQGGGELFF.

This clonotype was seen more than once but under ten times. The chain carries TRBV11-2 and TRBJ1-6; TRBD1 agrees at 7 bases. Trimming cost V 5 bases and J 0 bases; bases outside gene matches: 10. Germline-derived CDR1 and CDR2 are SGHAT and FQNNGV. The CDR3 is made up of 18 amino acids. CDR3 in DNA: TGTGCCAGCAGCCAGGGGGGGGCGTCGAGCTCCTATAATTCACCCCTCCACTTT. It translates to CASSQGGASSSYNSPLHF.

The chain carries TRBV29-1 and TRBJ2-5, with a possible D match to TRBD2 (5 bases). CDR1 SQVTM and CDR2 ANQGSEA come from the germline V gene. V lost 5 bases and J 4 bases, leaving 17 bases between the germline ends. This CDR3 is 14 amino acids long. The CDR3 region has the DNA TGCAGCGTTTCCCGGGGTGGGGTAGGAGAGACCCAGTACTTC. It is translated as CSVSRGGVGETQYF.

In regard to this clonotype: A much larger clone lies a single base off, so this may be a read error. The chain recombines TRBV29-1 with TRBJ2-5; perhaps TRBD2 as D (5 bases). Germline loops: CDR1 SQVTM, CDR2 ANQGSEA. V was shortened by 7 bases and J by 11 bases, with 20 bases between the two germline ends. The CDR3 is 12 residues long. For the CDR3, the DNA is TGCAGCGCCCGGGGAGCTTACAATGAGCAGTACTTC. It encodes CSARGAYNEQYF. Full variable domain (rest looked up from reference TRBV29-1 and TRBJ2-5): SAVISQKPSRDICQRGTSLTIQCQVDSQVTMMFWYRQQPGQSLTLIATANQGSEATYESGFVIDKFPISRPNLTFSTLTVSNMSPEDSSIYLCSARGAYNEQYFGPGTRLLVL.